This TCR beta chain was sequenced for a study of cytomegalovirus exposure and HLA in healthy donors. Study-wide results and limits: In a later analysis, a missense DCLRE1C variant was linked to TCR beta V- and J-gene trimming.

This clone was counted a few times. As yet, its antigen is unknown. The PCR was carried out with 60 Vbeta primers and 13 Jbeta primers. Using immunoSEQ multiplex PCR, the repertoire was profiled, and TCRdb retains in-frame clones only, with some absent. Of over 150,000 clones listed, approximately 80% are singletons. The CDR3 covers 14 residues. J gave up 0 bases and V 10 bases, and 6 bases lay outside the gene matches. Germline loops: CDR1 SNHLY, CDR2 FYNNEI. This chain joins TRBV2 and TRBJ1-3, with 7 bases that match TRBD1. The sequence was obtained from a woman between 45 and 60 years old in good health and CMV-seronegative. Sequences were obtained from PBMCs. Here the CDR3 reads CATLDRDSGNTIYF. The CDR3 bases are TGTGCCACCTTAGACAGGGACTCTGGAAACACCATATATTTT.